The 23 T cell receptor beta chains below come from one sample, sequenced in a study of spatial heterogeneity in lung cancer. Specified time point: sample taken at primary tumor resection. TCRdb called the 5' RACE reads again in MiXCR, with one record for every CDR3 protein. The data hold approximately 3,100 distinct CDR3 sequences, with approximately 10% observed a single time. Study results and caveats: Tumor mutation counts were tracked by expanded intratumoral alpha and beta TCR counts.

Their cognate antigens are unknown. The sample consisted of lung tumor tissue, taken at surgery. These receptors all stem from a male donor with early-stage non-small cell lung cancer.

As regards this clonotype: This may come from a read error, since a much larger clone is one base off. As the CDR3 is not closed by the conserved phenylalanine or tryptophan, this likely results from a read error. V gene TRBV12-3 or TRBV12-4 combines with J gene TRBJ1-2; D gene unclear. The V and J ends lost 5 bases and 2 bases respectively, with 12 bases between them. The CDR3 contains 14 residues. The CDR3 DNA reads TGTGCCAGCAGTCCGGACGGAAGAAACTATGGCTACACCTCC. It yields the protein CASSPDGRNYGYTS.

Sample share makes this clonotype medium-sized. V and J are TRBV20-1 and TRBJ1-4; TRBD1 matches at 7 bases. Germline CDR1 reads DFQATT; CDR2 reads SNEGSKA (reference sequence). V lost 5 bases and J lost 8; bases outside the gene matches: 14. The CDR3 has 15 residues. The CDR3 loop is CSAAPTGREGEKLFF. CDR3 nucleotide sequence: TGCAGTGCTGCCCCGACAGGGCGGGAAGGGGAAAAACTGTTTTTT.

This clonotype counts as medium-sized. CDR3 residues: CASRGGDTQYF. Written as DNA, the CDR3 is TGCGCCAGCAGGGGGGGAGATACGCAGTATTTT. The chain recombines TRBV5-1 with TRBJ2-3; tentative D call: TRBD2 (6 bases). The germline CDR1 and CDR2 sequences are SGHRS and YFSETQ. V lost 5 bases and J lost 5, with 6 bases in between. There are 11 residues in the CDR3.

Relative to its sample, this clonotype is large. V usage is TRBV7-2 and J usage is TRBJ2-1, with 9 nucleotides matching TRBD2. Germline V CDR1 and CDR2: SGHTA, FQGNSA. This CDR3 is 13 amino acids long. V was pared by 1 base and J by 10 bases, with 2 bases of the junction left unmatched. The CDR3 protein is CASSLDSGSEQFF. For the CDR3, the DNA is TGTGCCAGCAGCTTAGATAGCGGGAGCGAGCAGTTCTTC.

V and J are TRBV20-1 and TRBJ1-5, with D tentatively TRBD1 (5 bases). CDR3 length: 15 amino acids. Trimming cost V 1 base and J 2 bases, with 12 bases left between them. Per the germline V gene, CDR1 is DFQATT and CDR2 is SNEGSKA (reference sequence). DNA of the CDR3: TGCAGTGCTAGAGGAGGAGAGGGGCGCAATCAGCCCCAGCATTTT. It yields the protein CSARGGEGRNQPQHF.

For the CDR3, the DNA is TGCAGTGCTAACTTCCTCAATGAGCAGTTCTTC. It yields the protein CSANFLNEQFF. The chain uses TRBV20-1 and TRBJ2-1; D remains ambiguous. The CDR3 runs to 11 residues. Trimming shortened V by 4 bases and J by 6 bases, and 7 bases separated the two germline ends. Germline V gives CDR1 DFQATT, CDR2 SNEGSKA (reference sequence).

This clonotype was seen only a few times. The J gene is TRBJ1-2, the V gene TRBV7-9; D may be TRBD1 (5 bases). Trimming cost V 0 bases and J 6 bases, with 11 bases left between them. This CDR3 region has 14 residues. Germline lookup yields CDR1 SEHNR and CDR2 FQNEAQ (reference sequence). Here the CDR3 DNA reads TGTGCCAGCAGCTTAGCCGCAGGGCTCCATGGCTACACCTTC. Translated, it gives CASSLAAGLHGYTF.

This clonotype was counted only a few times. The chain joins TRBV6-5 to TRBJ2-3; TRBD2 matches at 8 bases. The CDR3 spans 17 residues. Germline loops: CDR1 MNHEY, CDR2 SVGAGI. With 0 bases clipped from V and 2 bases from J, the junction kept 7 bases outside the gene matches. CDR3 loop: CASSYSSDSGATDTQYF. In DNA, the CDR3 is TGTGCCAGCAGTTACTCGTCGGATAGCGGGGCCACAGATACGCAGTATTTT.

The chain is built from TRBV29-1 and TRBJ2-7; D might be TRBD2 (6 bases). The CDR3 contains 14 residues. With 1 base removed from V and 5 bases from J, the gap between germline ends came to 15 bases. Looked up from germline, CDR1 is SQVTM and CDR2 is ANQGSEA. This CDR3 reads CSVEGPAGGDEQYF. CDR3 coding DNA: TGCAGCGTTGAAGGTCCCGCCGGAGGGGACGAGCAGTACTTC.

In its sample, this clonotype was seen many times. The chain links TRBV7-9 to TRBJ2-3, with D perhaps matching TRBD1 or TRBD2 (6 bases each). This CDR3 has 14 residues. Germline lookup yields CDR1 SEHNR and CDR2 FQNEAQ (reference sequence). V was clipped by 5 bases and J by 2 bases, with 11 bases between them. Here the CDR3 DNA reads TGTGCCAGCAGCAGGGGGGACTTCACAGATACGCAGTATTTT. Translation: CASSRGDFTDTQYF.

In its sample, this clonotype ranks as medium-sized. The genes are TRBV14 and TRBJ2-7; perhaps TRBD1 as D (5 bases). Germline V gives CDR1 SGHDN, CDR2 FVKESK. The V and J ends lost 0 bases and 1 base respectively, with 22 bases between them. The CDR3 sequence is 19 residues long. The CDR3 here is CASSQDPGRVIGTSYEQYF. As DNA, the CDR3 is TGTGCCAGCAGCCAAGATCCCGGCAGGGTAATTGGAACGTCCTACGAGCAGTACTTC.

This clonotype was observed many times. The chain employs TRBV12-2 and TRBJ1-1; the DNA was not used to check the table's D call, TRBD1. TRBV12-2 is flagged as a pseudogene. CDR3 length: 14 residues. DNA for the CDR3: TGTGCAAGTCGCTCCCGGTCCCCGAGGGCTGAAGCTTTCTTT. Its protein product is CASRSRSPRAEAFF.

In its sample, this clonotype was seen many times. The rearrangement joins TRBV21-1 to TRBJ2-7; the table's D call TRBD2 went unverified against the DNA. TRBV21-1 is a known pseudogene. The CDR3 runs 16 residues. CDR3 sequence (DNA): TGTGCCAGCAGCAAACTCCAGCCCGCGTTTGTCTACGAGCAGTACTTC. The encoded protein is CASSKLQPAFVYEQYF.

This clonotype was observed at least ten times. The V gene is TRBV7-2, the J gene TRBJ2-2; D is possibly TRBD1 or TRBD2 (6 bases each). The germline V gene encodes CDR1 SGHTA and CDR2 FQGNSA. V was clipped by 1 base and J by 3 bases, with 18 bases between them. This CDR3 is 18 amino acids long. Here the CDR3 reads CASSLDYREAPYTGELFF. In DNA, the CDR3 is TGTGCCAGCAGCTTAGATTACAGGGAGGCCCCCTACACCGGGGAGCTGTTTTTT.

The V and J genes are TRBV18 and TRBJ2-1; TRBD2 agrees at 11 bases. V gave up 4 bases and J gave up 7 bases; unmatched junction bases: 3. Germline CDR1 and CDR2: KGHSH and LQKENI. The CDR3 consists of 14 residues. The CDR3 loop reads CASSLTSGSNEQFF. CDR3 sequence (DNA): TGTGCCAGCTCACTCACTAGCGGGAGTAATGAGCAGTTCTTC.

This clonotype was observed many times. V and J are TRBV5-1 and TRBJ2-4; D is unresolved. The CDR3 totals 13 residues. Germline V gene lookup returns CDR1 SGHRS and CDR2 YFSETQ. V dropped 2 bases and J dropped 5 bases, with 8 bases sitting between them. The CDR3 coding sequence is TGCGCCAGCAGCTTAGGCACGGAAAACATTCAGTACTTC. Translation: CASSLGTENIQYF. Variable domain in full (rest from reference TRBV5-1 and TRBJ2-4): KAGVTQTPRYLIKTRGQQVTLSCSPISGHRSVSWYQQTPGQGLQFLFEYFSETQRNKGNFPGRFSGRQFSNSRSEMNVSTLELGDSALYLCASSLGTENIQYFGAGTRLSVL.

This clonotype is medium-sized. V is TRBV5-1 and J is TRBJ2-3, with a weak D call TRBD1 (6 bases). Germline CDR1 SGHRS, CDR2 YFSETQ. V gave up 4 bases and J gave up 4 bases, with 13 bases separating them. There are 14 residues in the CDR3. The CDR3 nucleotides read TGCGCCAGCAGCCCCCCTCCAGGGGCAGATACGCAGTATTTT. Its protein is CASSPPPGADTQYF.

This clonotype is categorized as medium-sized. The chain recombines TRBV27 with TRBJ1-4; 8 nucleotides agree with TRBD1. Germline V gene sequence: CDR1 MNHEY, CDR2 SMNVEV (reference sequence). The CDR3 runs to 14 residues. The trim removed 9 bases at V and 6 bases at J, leaving 9 bases unmatched. CDR3 nucleotides: TGTGCCAGTAGTATCAGGGGGCGCGATGAAAAACTGTTTTTT. It encodes CASSIRGRDEKLFF.

Judged by abundance, this clonotype is large. The V call is TRBV12-3 or TRBV12-4, the J call TRBJ1-2, with no clear D. CDR3 length: 13 amino acids. The germline V and J ends were trimmed by 2 bases and 5 bases, with 9 bases remaining between them. CDR3 sequence: CASSLRTDYGYTF. The CDR3 bases are TGTGCCAGCAGTTTACGGACGGATTATGGCTACACCTTC.

By frequency in the sample, this clonotype is medium-sized (0.01 to 0.1%). The J gene is TRBJ2-2, the V gene TRBV6-5, with D unresolved. Deletions cut 0 bases from V and 1 base from J, with 3 bases between. Germline CDR1 MNHEY, CDR2 SVGAGI. The CDR3 extends over 14 amino acids. The CDR3 spells CASSYSWNTGELFF. For the CDR3, the DNA is TGTGCCAGCAGTTACTCTTGGAACACCGGGGAGCTGTTTTTT.

The genes are TRBV6-6 and TRBJ1-2; 7 nucleotides line up with TRBD1. CDR3 length equals 13 residues. The germline V gene has CDR1 MNHNY and CDR2 SVGAGI (reference sequence). V trimming: 5 bases; J trimming: 7 bases; junction bases outside the gene matches: 7. CDR3 amino acids: CASSQDRASGYTF. DNA for the CDR3: TGTGCCAGCAGTCAAGACAGGGCTAGTGGCTACACCTTC.

Judged by abundance, this clonotype is medium-sized. This chain connects TRBV14 to TRBJ2-2; unclear D gene. Trimming took off 0 bases at V and 7 bases at J, with 12 bases between the two ends. Germline V gives CDR1 SGHDN, CDR2 FVKESK. This CDR3 region has 15 residues. Here the CDR3 DNA reads TGTGCCAGCAGCCAAGATCACGAATTCTACGGGGAGCTGTTTTTT. The encoded protein is CASSQDHEFYGELFF.

This clonotype is medium-sized in the sample. The V call is TRBV24-1, the J call TRBJ2-2, with D unresolved. The CDR3 totals 17 residues. The V and J ends lost 2 bases and 6 bases respectively, with 18 bases between them. Germline V CDR1 and CDR2: KGHDR, SFDVKD. The CDR3 reads CATSDSPWTEAAGELFF. DNA of the CDR3: TGTGCCACCAGTGATTCCCCCTGGACGGAAGCTGCCGGGGAGCTGTTTTTT.